This T cell receptor beta chain was sequenced in a study of CD8+ T cells in alopecia areata (dated by TCRdb to between 2018 and 2020). Context from the whole study: The treated patients, all with moderate-to-severe alopecia areata, were enrolled in an open-label pilot trial of oral tofacitinib given at 5 to 10 mg twice daily. Tofacitinib was administered for 6 to 18 months, and 6 months of follow-up off drug were then conducted to assess delayed response and recurrence. The SALT score, which quantifies the percentage of affected scalp surface area, was used to measure disease severity in treated patients. High-throughput TCRbeta sequencing was used to examine T cell clonal expansion in alopecia areata in both the C3H/HeJ mouse model and human patients. On the human side, TCRbeta sequencing was run on scalp tissue and on sorted CD4+ and CD8+ peripheral blood T cells from healthy controls and from alopecia areata patients with either patchy or totalis/universalis disease. Patients on tofacitinib were biopsied at baseline and after 4 and 24 weeks of treatment, and several of the patients also had a later scalp biopsy. Scalp clonality was compared across normal scalp (n=4), patchy alopecia areata scalp (n=8), and alopecia totalis/universalis scalp (n=8). RNA was obtained with the PAXgene miRNA kit for fixed scalp, the miRNeasy kit for PBMCs, and the RNeasy kit for mouse skin. TCRbeta CDR3 regions were amplified by immunoSEQ multiplex PCR using 35 Vbeta forward and 13 Jbeta reverse primers.

The library was obtained by the immunoSEQ multiplex PCR assay. For TCR sequencing, RNA was extracted from every sample and reverse transcribed into cDNA to serve as template. First-strand cDNA was synthesized using SuperScript III with a 2:1 mix of oligo-dT and random hexamers. A synthetic immune receptor repertoire was used to gauge amplification bias, and whatever bias remained was removed computationally. As for the authors' bioinformatics: Raw reads were preprocessed to remove errors, and CDR3 was defined by IMGT conventions from the conserved cysteine to phenylalanine. To get clonality, Shannon entropy was normalized by log2 of the number of productive unique TCRs and the result was subtracted from 1. Whether each scalp clone was CD4 or CD8 was inferred by checking scalp TCRbeta sequences against the CD4 and CD8 repertoires from sorted blood. Entries here come from immuneACCESS through TCRdb and include only in-frame sequences with V and J called. Some clones fail to appear in such tables; in the studies checked, an unresolved V gene covers under half of the shortfall, and the cause of the remainder is unknown. Clone size and V and J calls were adopted from that table, with D and trimming inferred from the DNA. Here the sample has 120,000 to 150,000 clones; approximately 86% occur a single time. Under 15% of the sample is in the top ten clones.

On the study overall, not on this receptor specifically: Shared TCR sequences between patients were less evident than in mice, which may be partly attributable to HLA diversity in the patient population. During tofacitinib treatment, many expanded lesional clones remained in scalp and blood, and this persistence may partly explain relapse after treatment is stopped. The treated cohort was small, with a single nonresponder, so links between baseline CD8+ expansion and response need larger studies. Unlike mouse skin, where gammadelta T cells dominate, normal human skin contains resident alphabeta T cells that get sequenced too, which complicates analysis of the scalp TCR repertoire. Tofacitinib significantly lowered scalp clonality and the number of expanded CD8+ clones among the top 100 scalp clones. Higher clonality and more expanded CD8+ clones were observed in lesional scalp than in normal scalp, particularly in alopecia totalis/universalis, a finding suggestive of antigenic drive.

For this clone: It lacks a known antigen. No much larger clone exists at a distance of one base, and base qualities are not known.

Looking up the germline V gene (reference sequence) yields CDR1 LNHDA and CDR2 SQIVND. V and J lose 2 bases and 12 bases, and a span of 22 bases separates them. Spanning cysteine to phenylalanine, the CDR3 consists of 15 amino acids. Of all the DNA, just the CDR3 is kept, 45 bases in frame from base 1. The label giving this sample's time point can be read as: approximately 4 weeks on oral tofacitinib. The sample's treatment or condition label, in plain terms: oral pan-JAK inhibitor, 5-10 mg twice daily. From alopecia areata patients, peripheral blood was collected along with lesional scalp punch biopsies. PBMCs were separated by density centrifugation and stained for CD3, CD4 and CD8, after which CD4+ and CD8+ T cells were sorted on a FACSAria.

Here the sequenced sample was CD8+ T cells sorted from blood, taken at week 4, from a patient treated with tofacitinib. This chain is built from TRBV19 and TRBJ1-2; possibly the D gene is TRBD1, per 5 matching bases. The sequence was obtained from a human donor with alopecia areata. The CDR3 loop reads CASSINPLAGLVNTF. In nucleotides, the sequence is TGTGCCAGTAGTATAAACCCCTTGGCGGGACTCGTGAACACCTTC.